This TCR beta chain is drawn from a study of CD4 and CD8 cells across lung adenocarcinoma regions. The patients had localized lung adenocarcinoma, a non-small cell subtype. In TCRdb, the PCR reads were re-called with MiXCR into one record per CDR3 protein. The sample consists of thousands of distinct CDR3 sequences, about 62% of them appearing once. Germline assignment: CDR1 MNHNS and CDR2 SASEGT. V was cut by 1 base and J by 7 bases, with 5 bases left in between. This CDR3 comprises 11 residues. The sequencing sample was made of CD4+ T cells from the center of a lung tumor. The sequence was obtained from a female donor with lung adenocarcinoma. The CD4 and CD8 labels of this study may be unreliable. This chain uses TRBV6-1 with TRBJ2-7; D unclear. DNA for the CDR3: TGTGCCAGCAGTGAAGTTGGGGAGCAGTACTTC. Translating it yields CASSEVGEQYF.